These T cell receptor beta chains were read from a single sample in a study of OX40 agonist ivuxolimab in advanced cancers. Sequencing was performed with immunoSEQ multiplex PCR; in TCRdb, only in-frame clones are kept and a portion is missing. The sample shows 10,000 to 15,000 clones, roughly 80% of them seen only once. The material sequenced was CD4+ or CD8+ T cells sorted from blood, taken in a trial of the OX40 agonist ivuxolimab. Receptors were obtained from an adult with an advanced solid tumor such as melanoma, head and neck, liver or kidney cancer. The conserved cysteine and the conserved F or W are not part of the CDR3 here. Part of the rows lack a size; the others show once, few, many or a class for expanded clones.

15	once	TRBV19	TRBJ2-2	ASSPISSGRAPGELF
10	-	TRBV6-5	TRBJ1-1	ASRHSGTEAF
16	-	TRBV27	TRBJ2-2	ASSLGSSGRAGTGELF
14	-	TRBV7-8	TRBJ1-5	ASSSYQGKGNQPQH
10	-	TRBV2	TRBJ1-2	ASSAFLNGYT
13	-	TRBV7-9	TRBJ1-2	ASSLLTWNEDRYT
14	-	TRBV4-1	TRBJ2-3	ASSPTGAFRGDTQY
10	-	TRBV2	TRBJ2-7	ASSVSSYEQY
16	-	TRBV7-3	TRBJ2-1	ASSPQLAGEGINNEQF
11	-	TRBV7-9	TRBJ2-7	ASSLVGLYEQY
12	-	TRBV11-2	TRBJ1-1	ASSLDTPLTEAF
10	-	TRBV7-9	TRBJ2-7	ASTLGASEQY
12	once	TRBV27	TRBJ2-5	ASSPGTGGETQY
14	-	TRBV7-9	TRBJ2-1	ASSSISGRVYNEQF
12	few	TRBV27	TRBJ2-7	ASSPQEALWEQY
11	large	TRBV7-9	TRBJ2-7	ASSLEGRSEQY
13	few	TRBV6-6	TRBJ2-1	ASSLDSNDDNEQF
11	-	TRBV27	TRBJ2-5	ASSFSGQETQY
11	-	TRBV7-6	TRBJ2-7	ASSLGQYYEQY
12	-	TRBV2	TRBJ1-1	ASISDSWGTEAF
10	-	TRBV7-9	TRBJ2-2	ASSLGAGELF
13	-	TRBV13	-	ASSARPESSYEQY
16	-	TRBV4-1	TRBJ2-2	ASSQVTSGSASAGELF
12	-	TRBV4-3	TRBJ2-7	ASSQASVAYEQY
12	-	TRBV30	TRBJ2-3	AWSRWEDPDTQY
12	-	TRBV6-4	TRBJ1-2	ASRATGTGYGYT
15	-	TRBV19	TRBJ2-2	ASLKYGREGLTGELF
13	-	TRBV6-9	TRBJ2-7	ASRDRDPSSYEQY
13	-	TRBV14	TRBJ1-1	ASSLGPSYDTEAF
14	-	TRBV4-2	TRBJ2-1	ASSQDTGGPGFEQF
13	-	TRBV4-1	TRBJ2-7	ASSPRGGLVHEQY
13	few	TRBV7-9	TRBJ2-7	ASSSPATGRYEQY
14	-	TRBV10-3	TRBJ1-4	AINVASLLTNEKLF
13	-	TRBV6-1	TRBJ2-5	ASSEPGEVTETQY
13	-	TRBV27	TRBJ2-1	ASSSNPGLAGEQF
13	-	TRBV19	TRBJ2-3	ASSPRLSRVDTQY
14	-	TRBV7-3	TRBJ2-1	ASSLAGGISYNEQF
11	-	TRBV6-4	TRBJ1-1	ASSDEPNTEAF
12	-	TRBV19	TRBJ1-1	ASSFTGGGTEAF
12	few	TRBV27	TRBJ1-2	ASTRRGDPYGYT
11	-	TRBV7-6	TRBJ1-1	ASSGAGGSEAF
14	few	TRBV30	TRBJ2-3	AWSPPSGSETDTQY
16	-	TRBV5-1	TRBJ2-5	ASSLGTLARPGEETQY
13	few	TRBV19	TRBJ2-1	ASSSPLVSYNEQF
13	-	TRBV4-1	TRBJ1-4	ASSHSQGQNEKLF
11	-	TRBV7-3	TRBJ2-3	ASSSYSGDTQY